These T cell receptor beta chains were read from a single sample in a study of blood T cell repertoires in COVID-19. Sequencing was performed with immunoSEQ multiplex PCR; in TCRdb, only in-frame clones are kept and a portion is missing. The table has approximately 670,000 clones, approximately 90% seen once. The sequenced sample consisted of peripheral blood. The receptors derive from a woman between 18 and 30 years old with acute or convalescent COVID-19. Each CDR3 is given without its conserved first and last residue. Each record gives: J gene, V gene, CDR3 protein.

>TRBJ2-5|TRBV6-5
ASPTEVGETQY
>TRBJ2-5|TRBV5-4
ASSLVAGGQETQY
>TRBJ1-4|TRBV18
ASSPSTGGSEKLF
>TRBJ1-2|TRBV6-5
ASSFARQNGGYT
>TRBJ1-5|TRBV30
AWSTGANQPQH
>TRBJ1-1|TRBV19
ASSIQQLRNTEAF
>TRBJ2-7|TRBV5-5
ASSLTSGTEQY
>TRBJ1-2|TRBV7-9
ASSASGTGLFGYT
>TRBJ1-2|TRBV6-5
ASGSRGLHGYT
>TRBJ2-7|TRBV6-2/TRBV6-3
ASSYVRGPTYEQY
>TRBJ1-5|TRBV5-6
ASSLRQARGPQH
>TRBJ1-3|TRBV30
ATHKSGNTIY
>TRBJ1-2|TRBV11-2
ASSLGGTGGYGYT
>TRBJ2-1|TRBV7-3
ASSLSPRSAGGLYNEQF
>TRBJ2-1|TRBV15
ATSRDNLGGANEQF